This T cell receptor beta chain was obtained from a study of CD8 T cells in Susac syndrome (dated by TCRdb to between 2018 and 2020). Concerning the study at large: Repertoire sequencing was used to test whether CD8+ T cell activation and differentiation in Susac syndrome was antigen driven. Clonality of the CD8+ T cell repertoire was compared between about a dozen healthy donors, approximately 14 Susac syndrome patients and roughly 16 multiple sclerosis patients.

High-throughput TCR beta sequencing profiled peripheral blood CD8+ and CD4+ T cells from healthy donors, Susac syndrome patients and multiple sclerosis patients. Multiple sclerosis controls were treatment-naive patients with stable or active relapsing-remitting disease fulfilling revised McDonald criteria. Bulk CD8+ and CD4+ T cells were purified magnetically by negative isolation, whereas CD8+ TEMRA cells were enriched by FACS. Blood was collected in EDTA tubes and processed within 24 hours, with PBMCs isolated through density gradient centrifugation. PBMCs intended for TCR sequencing were cryopreserved in liquid nitrogen and were subsequently thawed in a 37 degrees C water bath. Purity of sorted or isolated CD4+, CD8+ and CD8+ TEMRA cells was at least 90%. Deletion took 4 bases off V and 6 bases off J, with a span of 6 bases between the germline ends. According to the germline V gene, CDR1 reads SQVTM and CDR2 reads ANQGSEA. The CDR3, from cysteine to phenylalanine, totals 11 residues. Of all the DNA, just the CDR3 is kept, 33 bases in frame from base 1.

RNA was extracted using the RNeasy kit, and roughly 0.5 to 1 microgram was reverse transcribed with random hexamers. TCR beta CDR3 regions were amplified with the immunoSEQ multiplex PCR assay covering 54 Vbeta and 13 Jbeta segments. To correct PCR amplification bias, a synthetic template baseline was used for both primer optimization and computational correction. In the original analysis: Reads were annotated to V, D and J genes per IMGT and analyzed with immunoSEQ Analyzer, keeping only productive sequences. To calculate clonality, Shannon entropy was normalized by log2 of the number of productive unique sequences and then subtracted from one. For each patient and control, public and private clones were evaluated within the 100 most prevalent clones. Susac-specific clones were defined as absent from healthy and MS cohorts, 1052 published viral clones and other ImmuneACCESS disease sequences. TCRdb redid the processing of the public reads, applying fastp at Q25 and MiXCR, and retained in-frame beta chains. A single entry per CDR3 protein holds the most common genes and DNA from its merged rows. TCRdb assigned the V and J calls; the authors' analysis was not used. This sample has 150,000 to 200,000 distinct CDR3 sequences in its table, and 85% to 95% of those were observed once. The ten largest make up 0.15% to 0.2% of the sample.

Results and caveats for the whole study, not just this receptor: The TCR sequencing and HLA analysis was acknowledged to have included a relatively small number of individuals.

Worth noting for this clonotype: No cognate antigen has been identified for it. Qualities for individual bases were not recorded, and no much larger clone is one base off.

The chain couples TRBV29-1 to TRBJ2-2; the D region possibly corresponds to TRBD2 (5 bases align). The sample consisted of CD8+ T cells from PBMCs. This sequence was found in a human donor with multiple sclerosis. The DNA sequence is as follows: TGCAGCGTTGCGGAGGCCGGGGAGCTGTTTTTT. Translated, it gives CSVAEAGELFF.